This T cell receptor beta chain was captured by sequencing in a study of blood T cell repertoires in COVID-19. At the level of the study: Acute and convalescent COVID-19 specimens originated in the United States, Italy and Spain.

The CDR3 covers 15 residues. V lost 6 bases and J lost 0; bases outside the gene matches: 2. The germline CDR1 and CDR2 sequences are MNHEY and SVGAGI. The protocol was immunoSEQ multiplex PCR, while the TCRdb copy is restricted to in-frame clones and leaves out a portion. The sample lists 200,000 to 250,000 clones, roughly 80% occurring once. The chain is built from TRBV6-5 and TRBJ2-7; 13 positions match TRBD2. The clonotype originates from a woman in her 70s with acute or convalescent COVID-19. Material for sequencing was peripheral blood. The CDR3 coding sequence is TGTGCCAGCAGGGGACTAGCGGGAATCTCCTACGAGCAGTACTTC. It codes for CASRGLAGISYEQYF.